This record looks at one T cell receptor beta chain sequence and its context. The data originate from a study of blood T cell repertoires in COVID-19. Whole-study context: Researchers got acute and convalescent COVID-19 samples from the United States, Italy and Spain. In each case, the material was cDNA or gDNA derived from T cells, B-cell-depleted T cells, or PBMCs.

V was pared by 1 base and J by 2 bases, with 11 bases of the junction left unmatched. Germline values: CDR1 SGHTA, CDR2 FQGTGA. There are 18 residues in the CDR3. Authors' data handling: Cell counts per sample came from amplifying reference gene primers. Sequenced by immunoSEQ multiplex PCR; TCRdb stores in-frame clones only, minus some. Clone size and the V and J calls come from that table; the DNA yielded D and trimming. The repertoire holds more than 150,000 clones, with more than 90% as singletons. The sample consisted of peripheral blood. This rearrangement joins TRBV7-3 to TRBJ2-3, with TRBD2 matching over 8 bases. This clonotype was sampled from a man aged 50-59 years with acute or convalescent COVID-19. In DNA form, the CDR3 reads TGTGCCAGCAGCTTAAATCAAATTAGCGGGGCCTTCACAGATACGCAGTATTTT. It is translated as CASSLNQISGAFTDTQYF.